These T cell receptor beta chains were read from a single sample in a study of OX40 agonist ivuxolimab in advanced cancers. Sequenced by immunoSEQ multiplex PCR; TCRdb stores in-frame clones only, minus some. This sample carries roughly 68,000 clones, more than 80% of them seen once, and the ten largest clones take over 11%. The specimen was CD4+ or CD8+ T cells sorted from blood, collected in a trial of the OX40 agonist ivuxolimab. All receptors come from an adult with an advanced solid tumor such as melanoma, head and neck, liver or kidney cancer. CDR3s include the opening cysteine and the closing phenylalanine or tryptophan. The order of the fields is J gene, D gene, V gene, clone size, CDR3 protein, CDR3 DNA. D genes are given only for firm matches. A clone size is listed for some rows: how often the clone was seen (once, few, many), or a class if it is expanded.

J: TRBJ2-7
D: TRBD2
V: TRBV7-9
size: .
CDR3: CASSPRLAVEQYF
DNA: TGTGCCAGCAGCCCCCGACTAGCGGTCGAGCAGTACTTC

J: TRBJ2-2
D: .
V: TRBV9
size: .
CDR3: CASSVLSRGGTGELFF
DNA: TGTGCCAGCAGCGTATTGTCCAGGGGTGGCACCGGGGAGCTGTTTTTT

J: TRBJ2-7
D: TRBD1
V: TRBV5-1
size: .
CDR3: CASSLTGTAFLVEQYF
DNA: TGCGCCAGCAGCTTGACCGGGACAGCTTTTTTGGTCGAGCAGTACTTC

J: TRBJ1-1
D: .
V: TRBV4-1
size: .
CDR3: CASSQDSAAEAFF
DNA: TGCGCCAGCAGCCAAGATTCGGCTGCAGAAGCTTTCTTT

J: TRBJ2-7
D: .
V: TRBV27
size: .
CDR3: CASGGTAYEQYF
DNA: TGTGCCAGCGGCGGGACGGCCTACGAGCAGTACTTC

J: TRBJ1-5
D: TRBD1
V: TRBV27
size: .
CDR3: CASSHPGQYQPQHF
DNA: TGTGCCAGCAGTCACCCGGGACAGTATCAGCCCCAGCATTTT

J: TRBJ1-1
D: .
V: TRBV5-6
size: .
CDR3: CASSDRFLNTEAFF
DNA: TGTGCCAGCAGCGACAGGTTCCTGAACACTGAAGCTTTCTTT

J: TRBJ2-7
D: .
V: TRBV6-1
size: .
CDR3: CASSAGLSYEQYF
DNA: TGTGCCAGCAGTGCCGGACTCTCCTACGAGCAGTACTTC

J: TRBJ2-7
D: .
V: TRBV29-1
size: .
CDR3: CSTSPGRQLYEQYF
DNA: TGCAGCACCTCTCCGGGACGGCAGCTCTACGAGCAGTACTTC

J: TRBJ1-1
D: TRBD1
V: TRBV13
size: once
CDR3: CASSSRTGRAFF
DNA: TGTGCCAGCAGCTCCCGGACAGGGAGAGCTTTCTTT

J: TRBJ2-2
D: .
V: TRBV6-1
size: .
CDR3: CAIWTMNTGELFF
DNA: TGTGCCATCTGGACCATGAACACCGGGGAGCTGTTTTTT

J: TRBJ1-2
D: .
V: TRBV10-3
size: .
CDR3: CAISDPMGSLNYGYTF
DNA: TGTGCCATCAGTGATCCCATGGGCTCCTTAAACTATGGCTACACCTTC

J: TRBJ2-3
D: .
V: TRBV7-9
size: .
CDR3: CASSGDLRADTQYF
DNA: TGTGCCAGCAGCGGAGACTTGAGGGCAGATACGCAGTATTTT

J: TRBJ1-5
D: .
V: TRBV19
size: .
CDR3: CASSMALGGQPQHF
DNA: TGTGCCAGTAGTATGGCCCTAGGTGGTCAGCCCCAGCATTTT

J: TRBJ2-3
D: .
V: TRBV27
size: .
CDR3: CASSLSIGTQYF
DNA: TGTGCCAGCAGTTTGTCCATCGGTACGCAGTATTTT

J: TRBJ1-1
D: .
V: TRBV15
size: .
CDR3: CATSRVQYTEAFF
DNA: TGTGCCACCAGCAGAGTACAATACACTGAAGCTTTCTTT

J: TRBJ2-2
D: .
V: TRBV30
size: few
CDR3: CARGYLNTGELFF
DNA: TGTGCCAGGGGGTACTTGAACACCGGGGAGCTGTTTTTT

J: TRBJ2-1
D: .
V: TRBV9
size: .
CDR3: CASSPRLVRDDEQFF
DNA: TGTGCCAGCAGCCCAAGACTAGTCCGGGACGATGAGCAGTTCTTC

J: TRBJ2-1
D: .
V: TRBV5-6
size: .
CDR3: CASISIGENFNEQFF
DNA: TGTGCCAGCATCTCGATCGGGGAAAATTTTAATGAGCAGTTCTTC

J: TRBJ2-3
D: TRBD2
V: TRBV19
size: once
CDR3: CASSTTGTSGLATDTQYF
DNA: TGTGCCAGTAGTACCACCGGGACTAGCGGTTTAGCAACAGATACGCAGTATTTT

J: TRBJ2-7
D: .
V: TRBV9
size: .
CDR3: CASSAQGRSDEQYF
DNA: TGTGCCAGCAGCGCCCAGGGGCGATCCGACGAGCAGTACTTC

J: TRBJ2-5
D: TRBD2
V: TRBV28
size: .
CDR3: CASSLLAEIEETQYF
DNA: TGTGCCAGCAGTCTACTAGCGGAAATTGAAGAGACCCAGTACTTC

J: TRBJ2-7
D: .
V: TRBV30
size: .
CDR3: CAWSVQVRTYEQYF
DNA: TGTGCCTGGAGTGTACAGGTCAGAACCTACGAGCAGTACTTC

J: TRBJ2-7
D: .
V: TRBV4-1
size: .
CDR3: CASSTTGYEQYF
DNA: TGCGCCAGCAGCACCACAGGGTACGAGCAGTACTTC

J: TRBJ2-7
D: .
V: TRBV7-8
size: .
CDR3: CASSSRTLSYEQYF
DNA: TGTGCCAGCAGCTCTCGGACCCTCTCCTACGAGCAGTACTTC

J: TRBJ2-5
D: .
V: TRBV29-1
size: few
CDR3: CSVELEGTQYF
DNA: TGCAGCGTTGAACTAGAAGGGACCCAGTACTTC

J: TRBJ2-2
D: .
V: TRBV29-1
size: .
CDR3: CSVWAGELFF
DNA: TGCAGCGTCTGGGCAGGGGAGCTGTTTTTT

J: TRBJ2-7
D: TRBD2
V: TRBV27
size: .
CDR3: CASRENRGSGAYEQYF
DNA: TGTGCCAGTCGGGAGAACCGGGGGAGCGGGGCCTACGAGCAGTACTTC

J: TRBJ1-2
D: .
V: TRBV14
size: .
CDR3: CASSQTGNYGYTF
DNA: TGTGCCAGCAGCCAAACAGGGAACTATGGCTACACCTTC

J: TRBJ1-1
D: .
V: TRBV6-1
size: .
CDR3: CASSEAFF
DNA: TGTGCCAGCAGTGAAGCTTTCTTT

J: TRBJ2-1
D: .
V: TRBV27
size: .
CDR3: CASSLLRTYSINEQFF
DNA: TGTGCCAGCAGTTTATTACGGACCTACTCTATTAATGAGCAGTTCTTC

J: TRBJ2-7
D: .
V: TRBV13
size: .
CDR3: CASSPSRADSTYEQYF
DNA: TGTGCCAGCAGCCCCAGTAGGGCAGATTCTACCTACGAGCAGTACTTC

J: TRBJ2-7
D: .
V: TRBV6-5
size: .
CDR3: CASSYSYRDTSYEQYF
DNA: TGTGCCAGCAGTTACTCATACCGGGACACCTCCTACGAGCAGTACTTC

J: TRBJ1-2
D: .
V: TRBV5-8
size: once
CDR3: CASSLEVRVVYGYTF
DNA: TGTGCCAGCAGCTTGGAAGTACGGGTTGTCTATGGCTACACCTTC

J: TRBJ2-7
D: TRBD2
V: TRBV4-1
size: few
CDR3: CASSQVSSGAYEQYF
DNA: TGCGCCAGCAGCCAAGTCTCTAGCGGGGCTTACGAGCAGTACTTC

J: TRBJ2-7
D: .
V: TRBV6-6
size: .
CDR3: CASRTGDFSEQYF
DNA: TGTGCCAGCAGAACAGGGGACTTCTCCGAGCAGTACTTC

J: TRBJ2-1
D: TRBD2
V: TRBV27
size: .
CDR3: CASGTTNEQFF
DNA: TGTGCCAGCGGGACTACCAATGAGCAGTTCTTC

J: TRBJ2-7
D: .
V: TRBV7-9
size: .
CDR3: CASGSLTSYEQYF
DNA: TGTGCCAGCGGCTCTCTGACCTCCTACGAGCAGTACTTC

J: TRBJ2-1
D: TRBD2
V: TRBV25-1
size: .
CDR3: CASTQGGLALGDEQFF
DNA: TGTGCCAGCACCCAGGGGGGACTAGCCCTTGGGGATGAGCAGTTCTTC

J: TRBJ2-1
D: TRBD2
V: TRBV7-6
size: .
CDR3: CASSLRGLAGAYNEQFF
DNA: TGTGCCAGCAGCTTACGGGGGCTAGCGGGGGCCTACAATGAGCAGTTCTTC

J: TRBJ2-1
D: TRBD2
V: TRBV27
size: .
CDR3: CASSSGLLAGGLSYNEQFF
DNA: TGTGCCAGCAGTTCGGGCCTTCTGGCGGGAGGCCTCTCCTACAATGAGCAGTTCTTC

J: TRBJ2-7
D: .
V: TRBV6-5
size: .
CDR3: CASSYSPGVYEQYF
DNA: TGTGCCAGCAGTTACTCGCCGGGAGTCTACGAGCAGTACTTC

J: TRBJ2-3
D: TRBD2
V: TRBV27
size: .
CDR3: CASSFSGTSTDTQYF
DNA: TGTGCCAGCAGTTTTAGCGGGACTAGCACAGATACGCAGTATTTT

J: TRBJ2-7
D: .
V: TRBV27
size: .
CDR3: CASSRGSSYEQYF
DNA: TGTGCCAGTAGTCGGGGTAGCTCCTACGAGCAGTACTTC

J: TRBJ1-1
D: .
V: TRBV19
size: .
CDR3: CASNLEGSNTEAFF
DNA: TGTGCCAGTAATTTAGAAGGGAGCAACACTGAAGCTTTCTTT

J: TRBJ2-5
D: .
V: TRBV7-9
size: .
CDR3: CASSQTKELSETQYF
DNA: TGTGCCAGCAGCCAGACGAAGGAGTTATCAGAGACCCAGTACTTC

J: TRBJ2-5
D: .
V: TRBV5-1
size: .
CDR3: CASSLSGQGSTETQYF
DNA: TGCGCCAGCAGCTTGTCCGGACAAGGCTCTACAGAGACCCAGTACTTC

J: TRBJ2-7
D: .
V: TRBV5-1
size: .
CDR3: CASSGGDNGYEQYF
DNA: TGCGCCAGCAGCGGAGGGGACAACGGCTACGAGCAGTACTTC